These 27 T cell receptor beta chains share one sample of origin, sequenced in a study of blood T cell repertoires in COVID-19. Sequencing used immunoSEQ multiplex PCR; TCRdb keeps in-frame clones, though not all of them. The table has nearly 300,000 clones, around 92% seen once. Material for sequencing was PBMCs or T cells enriched from blood (not recorded which). Receptor source: a woman in her fifties or sixties who had been exposed to COVID-19.

This chain uses TRBV7-9 with TRBJ1-2; TRBD1 might be the D (5 bases). The CDR3 covers 14 residues. Germline CDR1 reads SEHNR; CDR2 reads FQNEAQ (reference sequence). V lost 0 bases, J lost 5 bases, and 10 bases lay in between. CDR3 sequence (DNA): TGTGCCAGCAGCTTAGCCCACAGGTCATATGGCTACACCTTC. Residues: CASSLAHRSYGYTF.

The chain carries TRBV3-1 (or the pseudogene TRBV3-2) and TRBJ2-3; D is perhaps TRBD2 (6 bases). There are 15 residues in the CDR3. Trimming pared 1 base from V and 7 bases from J, leaving 15 bases between. Germline V gene lookup returns CDR1 LGHDT and CDR2 YNNKEL (reference sequence). The CDR3 DNA is TGTGCCAGCAGCCAAGTGGACGGGGGTGGAAATACGCAGTATTTT. Its protein is CASSQVDGGGNTQYF.

As DNA, the CDR3 is TGTGCCAGCAGTCATAACAAGAACACTGAAGCTTTCTTT. Translating gives CASSHNKNTEAFF. The V and J genes are TRBV6-5 and TRBJ1-1; D is undetermined. The CDR3 is made up of 13 amino acids. Per germline, CDR1 MNHEY and CDR2 SVGAGI. Deletions cut 5 bases from V and 1 base from J, with 8 bases between.

The chain couples TRBV27 to TRBJ2-7; the D gene is possibly TRBD2 (5 bases). Per the germline V gene, CDR1 is MNHEY and CDR2 is SMNVEV (reference sequence). CDR3 length equals 13 residues. The V end lost 6 bases, the J end lost 1 base, and 10 bases lay between the germline ends. In DNA, the CDR3 is TGTGCCAGCAGATACAGCGGATCCTACGAGCAGTACTTC. This sequence encodes CASRYSGSYEQYF.

The rearrangement joins TRBV7-8 to TRBJ1-5; 7 nucleotides align to TRBD1. This CDR3 is 15 amino acids long. V trimming: 5 bases; J trimming: 7 bases; junction bases outside the gene matches: 11. The germline V gene encodes CDR1 SGHVS and CDR2 FQNEAQ. CDR3 residues: CASSRAQGIPQPQHF. CDR3 sequence (DNA): TGTGCCAGCAGCCGGGCACAGGGGATACCGCAGCCCCAGCATTTT.

The chain couples TRBV7-9 to TRBJ2-7, with 10 positions matching TRBD2. This CDR3 is built from 15 residues. V lost 5 bases and J lost 3; bases outside the gene matches: 7. The germline gives CDR1 SEHNR, CDR2 FQNEAQ (reference sequence). Here the CDR3 DNA reads TGTGCCAGCAGCCGACCTAGCGGGGGCCACTACGAGCAGTACTTC. The encoded protein is CASSRPSGGHYEQYF.

This chain connects TRBV2 to TRBJ2-5, with 7 bases that match TRBD2. The ends lost 6 bases at V and 2 bases at J; junction bases unmatched: 6. Per germline, CDR1 SNHLY and CDR2 FYNNEI. The CDR3 length is 14 residues. CDR3 amino acids: CASRPGTTQETQYF. CDR3 sequence (DNA): TGTGCCAGCAGACCCGGGACTACACAAGAGACCCAGTACTTC.

The rearrangement uses TRBV13 and TRBJ1-5; 7 bases agree with TRBD1. The trim removed 5 bases at V and 7 bases at J, leaving 2 bases unmatched. The CDR3 is made up of 12 amino acids. Germline V gene sequence: CDR1 PRHDT, CDR2 FYEKMQ (reference sequence). The CDR3 coding sequence is TGTGCCAGCAGCCACAGGGGCCAGCCCCAGCATTTT. Translating it yields CASSHRGQPQHF.

V gene TRBV4-1 combines with J gene TRBJ1-1; 9 bases agree with TRBD1. This CDR3 spans 15 amino acids. The V gene end was trimmed by 2 bases and the J gene end by 4 bases; junction bases not matched to a gene: 5. Germline V gene sequence: CDR1 MGHRA, CDR2 YSYEKL. CDR3 amino acids: CASSQPGQGATEAFF. In DNA form, the CDR3 reads TGCGCCAGCAGCCAACCGGGACAGGGTGCCACTGAAGCTTTCTTT.

This clone appeared a single time. This chain links TRBV9 with TRBJ1-1, with 9 bases matching TRBD1. CDR3 size: 16 residues. V lost 0 bases, J lost 4 bases, and 7 bases stayed unmatched. Germline CDR1 is SGDLS and CDR2 is YYNGEE. CDR3 loop: CASSVAGGQGGTEAFF. CDR3 sequence (DNA): TGTGCCAGCAGCGTAGCTGGGGGACAGGGTGGCACTGAAGCTTTCTTT.

The chain employs TRBV6-4 and TRBJ1-6; D ambiguous. The CDR3 sequence is 14 residues long. Trimming took off 6 bases at V and 5 bases at J, with 11 bases between the two ends. CDR1 and CDR2 from the germline V gene are MRHNA and SNTAGT. This chain's CDR3 is CASREGVNNSPLHF. The DNA for the CDR3 is TGTGCCAGCAGGGAGGGAGTCAATAATTCACCCCTCCACTTT.

The chain employs TRBV7-9 and TRBJ2-1, with TRBD1 identical over 9 bases. Germline V gene sequence: CDR1 SEHNR, CDR2 FQNEAQ (reference sequence). V lost 8 bases and J lost 0; bases outside the gene matches: 5. The CDR3 loop spans 15 amino acids. The CDR3, as DNA: TGTGCCAGCTTAGAGGACAGGGGCTCCTACAATGAGCAGTTCTTC. It is translated as CASLEDRGSYNEQFF.

The V and J genes are TRBV2 and TRBJ2-3; 10 bases are shared with TRBD2. Germline CDR1 and CDR2: SNHLY and FYNNEI. CDR3 size: 18 residues. V shed 7 bases, J shed 0 bases, and the junction held 13 bases outside the gene matches. CDR3 DNA: TGTGCCAGCACCGGAGGGACTAGCGTGTCCTATAGCACAGATACGCAGTATTTT. Translation gives CASTGGTSVSYSTDTQYF.

The chain uses TRBV12-3 or TRBV12-4 and TRBJ1-2, with D possibly matching TRBD1 (5 bases). This CDR3 has 13 residues. V shed 5 bases and J shed 5 bases, with 12 bases lying between them. The chain's CDR3 is CASSPRGRYGYTF. The CDR3 region has the DNA TGTGCCAGCAGTCCCCGGGGGAGATATGGCTACACCTTC.

J is TRBJ2-7 and V is TRBV5-1; 9 bases map to TRBD1. CDR1 is SGHRS, CDR2 YFSETQ, per germline. The V and J ends lost 1 base and 0 bases, in that order; junction bases with no gene match: 5. This CDR3 spans 16 amino acids. The CDR3 is CASSLTLTGGSYEQYF. The DNA of the CDR3 is TGCGCCAGCAGCTTGACCTTGACAGGGGGCTCCTACGAGCAGTACTTC.

In its sample, this clone was seen a few times. The chain is built from TRBV3-1 (or the pseudogene TRBV3-2) and TRBJ2-7; TRBD2 matches at 11 bases. This CDR3 region has 17 residues. V lost 0 bases, J lost 2 bases, and 6 bases stayed unmatched. In germline, CDR1 is LGHDT, CDR2 YNNKEL (reference sequence). CDR3 protein: CASSQDWLSGGAYEQYF. The CDR3 DNA reads TGTGCCAGCAGCCAAGATTGGCTTAGCGGGGGGGCCTACGAGCAGTACTTC.

V usage is TRBV5-4 and J usage is TRBJ1-1; D is unclear. Germline V gives CDR1 SGHNT, CDR2 YYREEE (reference sequence). This CDR3 has 14 amino acids. The germline V and J ends were trimmed by 4 bases and 3 bases, with 13 bases remaining between them. The CDR3 coding sequence is TGTGCCAGCAGCGTCCCGGACTTGTACACTGAAGCTTTCTTT. Translation gives CASSVPDLYTEAFF.

The CDR3 region has the DNA TGTGCCAGCAGCCCCACCGCGAGGGAAGGTCAGCCCCAGCATTTT. Translated: CASSPTAREGQPQHF. The V gene is TRBV28, the J gene TRBJ1-5; D gene uncertain. Between the trimmed V and J ends, which lost 6 bases and 6 bases, there was a span of 18 bases. The CDR3 sequence is 15 residues long. CDR1 and CDR2 from the germline V gene are MDHEN and SYDVKM.

The chain uses TRBV12-3 or TRBV12-4 and TRBJ2-1; TRBD1 matches 9 bases. After removal of 6 bases from V and 13 bases from J, the junction contained 10 bases not matched to a gene. This CDR3 contains 13 residues. The CDR3 spells CASSRSQGAVQFF. As DNA, the CDR3 is TGTGCCAGCAGCCGTTCACAGGGGGCGGTTCAGTTCTTC.

This chain links TRBV2 with TRBJ2-7, with 8 nucleotides matching TRBD1. The germline CDR1 and CDR2 sequences are SNHLY and FYNNEI. After removal of 5 bases from V and 1 base from J, the junction contained 7 bases not matched to a gene. The CDR3 spans 15 residues. CDR3 in amino acids: CASSRDRSISYEQYF. Here the CDR3 DNA reads TGTGCCAGCAGTAGGGACAGGTCAATTTCCTACGAGCAGTACTTC.

The V call is TRBV3-1 (or the pseudogene TRBV3-2), the J call TRBJ2-1; D perhaps matches TRBD2 (6 bases). The CDR3 sequence is 12 residues long. Germline V gene lookup returns CDR1 LGHDT and CDR2 YNNKEL (reference sequence). V shed 4 bases and J shed 10 bases, with 11 bases lying between them. The CDR3, as DNA: TGTGCCAGCAGCCGAACCGCGGGGGAGCAGTTCTTC. This translates into CASSRTAGEQFF.

The rearrangement joins TRBV19 to TRBJ1-1, with 12 bases that match TRBD1. Germline-derived CDR1 and CDR2 are LNHDA and SQIVND (reference sequence). V dropped 6 bases and J dropped 4; count of bases not matched to a gene: 18. The CDR3 covers 19 residues. The CDR3 coding sequence is TGTGCCAGTAGATCCGGGACAGGGGGCAATCGGGCCGGAGGCACTGAAGCTTTCTTT. It is translated as CASRSGTGGNRAGGTEAFF.

The J gene is TRBJ2-3, the V gene TRBV28; 8 positions agree with TRBD2. The ends lost 3 bases at V and 5 bases at J; junction bases unmatched: 7. CDR3 length: 15 amino acids. Germline CDR1 MDHEN, CDR2 SYDVKM. The CDR3 sequence: CASSFGGGHQDTQYF. The CDR3 DNA is TGTGCCAGCAGTTTCGGGGGGGGGCATCAAGATACGCAGTATTTT. Using reference TRBV28 and TRBJ2-3 for the parts outside the CDR3, the full variable domain is DVKVTQSSRYLVKRTGEKVFLECVQDMDHENMFWYRQDPGLGLRLIYFSYDVKMKEKGDIPEGYSVSREKKERFSLILESASTNQTSMYLCASSFGGGHQDTQYFGPGTRLTVL.

In nucleotides, the CDR3 is TGTGCCAGCAGCCGTGACACTGAAGCTTTCTTT. This sequence encodes CASSRDTEAFF. The chain joins TRBV7-9 to TRBJ1-1, with D unresolved. The germline V gene has CDR1 SEHNR and CDR2 FQNEAQ (reference sequence). Trimming shortened V by 5 bases and J by 3 bases, and 4 bases separated the two germline ends. CDR3 length: 11 residues.

CDR3: CASSARVGNSPLHF. The CDR3 nucleotides are TGTGCCAGCAGCGCCAGGGTGGGCAATTCACCCCTCCACTTT. V is TRBV9 and J is TRBJ1-6; D possibly corresponds to TRBD1 (5 bases). This CDR3 is built from 14 residues. Germline CDR1 and CDR2: SGDLS and YYNGEE. Trimming pared 3 bases from V and 7 bases from J, leaving 11 bases between.

V usage is TRBV20-1 and J usage is TRBJ1-6, with 8 bases that match TRBD1. Germline CDR1 is DFQATT and CDR2 is SNEGSKA (reference sequence). The CDR3 has 13 amino acids. The V segment lost 3 bases and the J segment 9 bases; nucleotides outside the gene matches: 4. DNA of the CDR3: TGCAGTGCTAGTGCAGGGGGCCTTTCACCCCTCCACTTT. Translation: CSASAGGLSPLHF.

The rearrangement uses TRBV5-1 and TRBJ2-3; 8 bases map to TRBD2. The CDR3 covers 14 residues. Germline CDR1 is SGHRS and CDR2 is YFSETQ. With 4 bases clipped from V and 8 bases from J, the junction kept 9 bases outside the gene matches. This chain's CDR3 is CASSPGTSSPTQYF. The CDR3 nucleotides are TGCGCCAGCAGCCCCGGGACTAGTAGCCCTACGCAGTATTTT.